The clone carrying this T cell receptor beta chain was recorded a few times. TCRdb reanalysed the 5' RACE reads using MiXCR and keeps one entry per CDR3 protein. The data hold around 230,000 distinct CDR3 sequences, with around a tenth observed a single time. The data belong to a study of identical twins. Trimming took off 0 bases at V and 5 bases at J, with 5 bases between the two ends. The V gene's germline CDR1 is LGHNA and CDR2 YNFKEQ. The CDR3 is made up of 12 amino acids. This chain links TRBV4-2 with TRBJ2-7; no reliable D call. This clonotype originated in a woman under 30 in good health. The sample comprised memory (CD45RO+) T cells sorted from blood. DNA for the CDR3: TGTGCCAGCAGCCAAGATAGCAACGAGCAGTACTTC. Translation gives CASSQDSNEQYF.